This TCR beta chain emerged from a study of Ad26.COV2.S vaccination and SARS-CoV-2 variants. Study-wide results and caveats: Spike-specific TCR breadth was greater in vaccine than placebo recipients. Researchers reported similar non-spike TCR breadth in vaccine and placebo recipients.

As to this clone: Its specificity is not known.

Measured with immunoSEQ multiplex PCR; TCRdb has only the in-frame clones, and not every one. The sample shows 350,000 to 500,000 clones, less than 95% of them seen only once. The germline V gene has CDR1 SEHNR and CDR2 FQNEAQ (reference sequence). The CDR3 is 12 residues long. Trimming took off 1 base at V and 10 bases at J, with 10 bases between the two ends. The treatment: roughly 18 received Ad26.COV2.S at low or high dose, single or two shots; five or six received placebo; per-sample allocation not given. Sample collection was performed on day 63 after the first vaccine or placebo injection. It was an adult aged 18-55 years in Boston who was the donor.

The chain combines TRBV7-9 with TRBJ1-1; D is possibly TRBD1 (5 bases). The sequencing used peripheral blood, collected in a trial of Ad26.COV2.S vaccine versus placebo. This clonotype was sampled from a person aged 18 to 65 who received the Ad26.COV2.S COVID-19 vaccine or a placebo. CDR3 protein: CASSLGLGTAFF. The DNA for the CDR3 is TGTGCCAGCAGCTTAGGTTTGGGGACAGCTTTCTTT.